This T cell receptor beta chain was profiled in a study of chemoradiotherapy in HPV16-positive cancers. Study at large: Functional T-cell assays on two HPV16-positive patients' cells defined candidate HPV-specific clones and common TCR motifs.

Study findings and constraints: HPV-responsive T-cell expansion during chemoradiotherapy was linked to improved recurrence-free survival in HPV16-positive patients. Non-HPV-specific T cells did not expand in tumors during treatment, whereas candidate HPV-specific clones and E7-related motifs did.

Repeated repertoire sampling spanned the course of chemoradiotherapy. Comments on this clone: Its target is not known.

Between the trimmed V and J ends, which lost 0 bases and 5 bases, there was a span of 5 bases. The CDR3 extends over 13 amino acids. Looked up from germline, CDR1 is ENHRY and CDR2 is SYGVKD. Clones were read by immunoSEQ multiplex PCR, and TCRdb kept only the in-frame ones, dropping some. Among around 5,400 clones, around 85% were seen once, and the ten largest hold 9% to 10%. This sample comprised tumor tissue, obtained from a patient who underwent chemoradiotherapy. V and J are TRBV10-3 and TRBJ1-5; D unclear. The source of this sequence is a human donor with HPV-associated anogenital cancer. Here the CDR3 DNA reads TGTGCCATCAGTGAGTCTAACGATCAGCCCCAGCATTTT. Translated, it gives CAISESNDQPQHF.